The 12 T cell receptor beta chains reported below all come from one sample, sequenced in a study of T cell responses to AZD1222 COVID-19 vaccine. Libraries were prepared by immunoSEQ multiplex PCR; TCRdb keeps only in-frame clonotypes and omits some of them. This sample has about 130,000 clones, with approximately 93% found just once. Sequenced here: peripheral blood, sampled on day 0 of AZD1222 vaccination. The receptors come from an adult in good health.

For the CDR3, the DNA is TGTGCCAGCCTAAAGGGGAACACTGAAGCTTTCTTT. Protein sequence: CASLKGNTEAFF. The chain joins TRBV27 to TRBJ1-1; D is uncertain. The CDR3 extends over 12 amino acids. From germline, CDR1 is MNHEY and CDR2 SMNVEV (reference sequence). V was cut by 8 bases and J by 1 base, with 8 bases left in between.

This chain joins TRBV3-1 (or the pseudogene TRBV3-2) and TRBJ2-7; tentatively, D is TRBD1 (5 bases). From germline, CDR1 is LGHDT and CDR2 YNNKEL (reference sequence). Trimming took 3 bases from V and 3 from J, leaving 12 bases between them. This CDR3 region has 14 residues. The CDR3 nucleotides read TGTGCCAGCAGCCATTCTTTGACAGTCTACGAGCAGTACTTC. Translating it yields CASSHSLTVYEQYF.

V is TRBV7-2 and J is TRBJ2-3, with TRBD2 identical over 10 bases. The CDR3 is 15 residues long. Trimming cost V 6 bases and J 5 bases; bases outside gene matches: 8. Germline V gene lookup returns CDR1 SGHTA and CDR2 FQGNSA. CDR3: CASRSTSGVGDTQYF. CDR3 in DNA: TGTGCCAGCAGATCTACTAGCGGGGTCGGAGATACGCAGTATTTT. Full variable domain (remainder filled in from reference TRBV7-2 and TRBJ2-3): GAGVSQSPSNKVTEKGKDVELRCDPISGHTALYWYRQSLGQGLEFLIYFQGNSAPDKSGLPSDRFSAERTGGSVSTLTIQRTQQEDSAVYLCASRSTSGVGDTQYFGPGTRLTVL.

V is TRBV4-3 and J is TRBJ2-3, with TRBD2 as a possible D gene (5 bases). This CDR3 contains 15 residues. CDR1 and CDR2 from the germline V gene are LGHNA and YSLEER. Trimming took off 0 bases at V and 3 bases at J, with 10 bases between the two ends. Written as DNA, the CDR3 is TGCGCCAGCAGCCAAGAACTAGTGGCGACAGATACGCAGTATTTT. It translates to CASSQELVATDTQYF.

The rearrangement uses TRBV30 and TRBJ1-5, with 7 nucleotides matching TRBD1. Germline CDR1 GTSNPN, CDR2 SVGIG (reference sequence). With 0 bases clipped from V and 7 bases from J, the junction kept 9 bases outside the gene matches. This CDR3 spans 15 amino acids. CDR3 residues: CAWSVQTGRLQPQHF. As DNA, the CDR3 is TGTGCCTGGAGTGTACAGACAGGGCGATTGCAGCCCCAGCATTTT.

The genes are TRBV5-1 and TRBJ2-2; D is perhaps TRBD1 or TRBD2 (5 bases each). V gave up 1 base and J gave up 7 bases, with 8 bases separating them. This CDR3 spans 13 amino acids. Germline V lookup: CDR1 SGHRS, CDR2 YFSETQ. The CDR3, as DNA: TGCGCCAGCAGCTTGAGGGACCACGGGGAGCTGTTTTTT. Translating it yields CASSLRDHGELFF.

V gene TRBV7-2 combines with J gene TRBJ2-3; TRBD2 is a possible D gene (5 bases). The CDR3 loop spans 15 amino acids. V dropped 5 bases and J dropped 4 bases, with 16 bases sitting between them. Germline-derived CDR1 and CDR2 are SGHTA and FQGNSA. The CDR3, as DNA: TGTGCCAGCAGCCTGGGCTCGAGGGTTGCAGATACGCAGTATTTT. This translates into CASSLGSRVADTQYF.

The gene calls are TRBV6-5 and TRBJ2-1; D is unclear. CDR3 length: 14 amino acids. The germline CDR1 and CDR2 sequences are MNHEY and SVGAGI. V was pared by 6 bases and J by 3 bases, with 12 bases between. CDR3 in amino acids: CASRDGQFYNEQFF. The CDR3 DNA follows: TGTGCCAGCAGGGACGGCCAGTTCTACAATGAGCAGTTCTTC.

The CDR3 sequence: CASSEAERQPQHF. DNA of the CDR3: TGTGCCAGCAGTGAAGCGGAACGGCAGCCCCAGCATTTT. The chain has TRBV2 and TRBJ1-5, with no clear D. From germline, CDR1 is SNHLY and CDR2 FYNNEI. CDR3 length equals 13 residues. Trimming took 0 bases from V and 7 from J, leaving 7 bases between them.

The chain is built from TRBV6-2 or TRBV6-3 and TRBJ2-4, with D possibly matching TRBD2 (6 bases). CDR1 and CDR2 (germline): MNHEY, SVGEGT. The V end lost 7 bases, the J end lost 8 bases, and 15 bases lay between the germline ends. There are 13 residues in the CDR3. DNA for the CDR3: TGTGCCAGCACCCCGGGGGAGAGGTACATTCAGTACTTC. This sequence encodes CASTPGERYIQYF.

CDR3 region: CASSPRTSGPYEQYF. The CDR3 bases are TGTGCCAGCAGCCCACGGACTAGCGGTCCCTACGAGCAGTACTTC. The J gene is TRBJ2-7, the V gene TRBV13, with 10 bases aligning to TRBD2. CDR3 size: 15 residues. Trimming cost V 5 bases and J 2 bases; bases outside gene matches: 6. CDR1 PRHDT and CDR2 FYEKMQ come from the germline V gene (reference sequence).

Here the CDR3 DNA reads TGTGCCAGCAGCGGACAGGGGTTTGGGTCCTACGAGCAGTACTTC. Protein sequence: CASSGQGFGSYEQYF. The rearrangement joins TRBV9 to TRBJ2-7, with 8 bases that match TRBD1. Germline values: CDR1 SGDLS, CDR2 YYNGEE. The CDR3 spans 15 residues. J lost 1 base, V lost 3 bases, and 6 bases had no gene match.